This TCR beta chain stems from a study of glioma-infiltrating T cells. The sample holds a few counts of this clonotype. The V end lost 3 bases, the J end lost 5 bases, and 20 bases lay between the germline ends. CDR3 length equals 16 residues. Germline V gene data show CDR1 as SGDLS and CDR2 as YYNGEE. Amplification of TCR alpha and beta CDR3 regions from RNA used iRepertoire nested multiplex PCR. From the multiplex PCR reads, TCRdb called clonotypes with MiXCR, one entry per CDR3 protein. The sample contains tens of thousands of distinct CDR3 sequences, roughly 39% of which appear only once. The rearrangement uses TRBV9 and TRBJ2-5, with D possibly being TRBD2 (6 bases). The source material was glioma tissue, nonneoplastic brain tissue, or PBMCs (not recorded which). The clonotype originates from a human donor with low-grade glioma or glioblastoma, undergoing nonglioma brain surgery, or in good health (not recorded which). For the CDR3, the DNA is TGTGCCAGCAGCGCACCAGAAACCCTTGGGAGGGAGACCCAGTACTTC. As protein: CASSAPETLGRETQYF. Full variable domain (outside the CDR3, taken from reference TRBV9 and TRBJ2-5): DSGVTQTPKHLITATGQRVTLRCSPRSGDLSVYWYQQSLDQGLQFLIQYYNGEERAKGNILERFSAQQFPDLHSELNLSSLELGDSALYFCASSAPETLGRETQYFGPGTRLLVL.